A single sample is the source of the 27 T cell receptor beta chains below, sequenced in a study of blood T cells in healthy people across ages. A J-beta primer mix and a sample-barcoded 5' primer were used in a second PCR of roughly 7 to 12 cycles. TCRdb ran MiXCR on the 5' RACE reads and lists one entry per CDR3 protein. This sample yields about 970,000 distinct CDR3 sequences, of which just over 50% are seen a single time; over 20% belongs to the top ten. The sequencing sample was made of blood. All receptors derive from an older woman in good health.

This clonotype showed up just a few times. V and J are TRBV29-1 and TRBJ2-7; no reliable D call. Germline V gene data show CDR1 as SQVTM and CDR2 as ANQGSEA. The CDR3 is 13 residues long. The V and J ends lost 7 bases and 0 bases respectively, with 13 bases between them. CDR3 DNA sequence: TGCAGCGCCCTCGGCTATAGCTCCTACGAGCAGTACTTC. Translation gives CSALGYSSYEQYF.

V and J are TRBV3-1 and TRBJ1-2; 10 nucleotides line up with TRBD1. J gave up 10 bases and V 1 base, and 12 bases lay outside the gene matches. The CDR3 loop spans 16 amino acids. Per germline, CDR1 LGHDT and CDR2 YNNKEL (reference sequence). CDR3 protein: CASSQGGGDRGPPYTF. The CDR3 nucleotides read TGTGCCAGCAGCCAAGGTGGGGGGGACAGGGGCCCCCCCTACACCTTC. The full variable domain, its missing parts supplied by reference TRBV3-1 and TRBJ1-2, is DTAVSQTPKYLVTQMGNDKSIKCEQNLGHDTMYWYKQDSKKFLKIMFSYNNKELIINETVPNRFSPKSPDKAHLNLHINSLELGDSAVYFCASSQGGGDRGPPYTFGSGTRLTVV.

This clonotype occurred a few times. The CDR3 DNA follows: TGTGCCAGCAGTGATATCGGGGCCAGACCCTCCTACAATGAGCAGTACTTC. Its translation is CASSDIGARPSYNEQYF. The chain joins TRBV2 to TRBJ2-1, with D perhaps assigned TRBD1 or TRBD2 (5 bases each). The better agreement between TRBJ2-7 and the DNA end casts doubt on the J call. Germline-derived CDR1 and CDR2 are SNHLY and FYNNEI. The length of the CDR3 is 17 residues.

A note on this clonotype: The germline gene is not matched at one end of the junction; a read error may be the cause. This sequence joins TRBV5-6 and TRBJ2-1, with D unclear. The CDR3 has 12 amino acids. Germline V gene data show CDR1 as SGHDT and CDR2 as YYEEEE. CDR3 protein: CVSSFAGNEQFF. CDR3 DNA sequence: TGTGTCAGCAGCTTCGCAGGCAATGAGCAGTTCTTC.

This sequence joins TRBV9 and TRBJ2-3; D unclear. Deletions cut 0 bases from V and 2 bases from J, with 7 bases between. The CDR3 covers 14 residues. Looked up from germline, CDR1 is SGDLS and CDR2 is YYNGEE. CDR3 coding DNA: TGTGCCAGCAGCGTAGAGGATTCCACAGATACGCAGTATTTT. It codes for CASSVEDSTDTQYF.

The chain joins TRBV21-1 to TRBJ2-1; no check of the table's D call, TRBD1, against the DNA was made. TRBV21-1 is described as a pseudogene. The CDR3 consists of 19 residues. The CDR3: CASSKGWDREGGLCDEQFF. CDR3 nucleotide sequence: TGTGCCAGCAGCAAAGGATGGGACAGGGAGGGGGGCTTGTGCGATGAGCAGTTCTTC.

This clonotype was counted a few times. The rearrangement joins TRBV7-9 to TRBJ1-5, with TRBD1 matching over 8 bases. The V gene end was trimmed by 5 bases and the J gene end by 2 bases; junction bases not matched to a gene: 5. The CDR3 is 15 residues long. Germline V gene lookup returns CDR1 SEHNR and CDR2 FQNEAQ (reference sequence). In DNA, the CDR3 is TGTGCCAGCAGCGCCACAGGGGGAGGCAATCAGCCCCAGCATTTT. This translates into CASSATGGGNQPQHF. The entire variable domain, with the rest obtained from reference TRBV7-9 and TRBJ1-5, is as follows: DTGVSQNPRHKITKRGQNVTFRCDPISEHNRLYWYRQTLGQGPEFLTYFQNEAQLEKSRLLSDRFSAERPKGSFSTLEIQRTEQGDSAMYLCASSATGGGNQPQHFGDGTRLSIL.

J is TRBJ1-2 and V is TRBV4-3; D is unresolved. Looked up from germline, CDR1 is LGHNA and CDR2 is YSLEER. CDR3 length: 14 amino acids. With 0 bases removed from V and 4 bases from J, the gap between germline ends came to 9 bases. In DNA, the CDR3 is TGCGCCAGCAGCCAAGATTGGGGTATCTATGGCTACACCTTC. This gives the protein CASSQDWGIYGYTF.

This clonotype appeared a few times. V and J are TRBV27 and TRBJ2-2; TRBD2 matches at 8 bases. With V trimmed by 3 bases and J by 3 bases, 3 bases remained unmatched. CDR1 MNHEY and CDR2 SMNVEV come from the germline V gene (reference sequence). The CDR3 is 15 amino acids. The CDR3 region has the DNA TGTGCCAGCAGTTTCCTAGCGGGTTACACCGGGGAGCTGTTTTTT. It specifies CASSFLAGYTGELFF.

This clonotype was seen a few times. The V call is TRBV7-2, the J call TRBJ2-1; D is tentatively TRBD1 or TRBD2 (6 bases each). The CDR3 has 15 amino acids. Germline V gene lookup returns CDR1 SGHTA and CDR2 FQGNSA. Trimming took off 5 bases at V and 0 bases at J, with 11 bases between the two ends. The CDR3, as DNA: TGTGCCAGCAGCGCGGGACAAAGCTCCTACAATGAGCAGTTCTTC. Protein sequence: CASSAGQSSYNEQFF.

The gene calls are TRBV27 and TRBJ2-7, with D hard to call. V gave up 3 bases and J gave up 6 bases, with 12 bases separating them. CDR1 is MNHEY, CDR2 SMNVEV, per germline (reference sequence). This CDR3 has 13 amino acids. DNA of the CDR3: TGTGCCAGCAGTTTCACAGCGAGTGGCGAGCAGTACTTC. Encoded protein: CASSFTASGEQYF.

The table lists this clonotype with a few counts. J is TRBJ2-7 and V is TRBV29-1; D is possibly TRBD2 (7 bases). Germline lookup yields CDR1 SQVTM and CDR2 ANQGSEA. The V end lost 3 bases, the J end lost 1 base, and 10 bases lay between the germline ends. The CDR3 consists of 13 residues. CDR3 coding DNA: TGCAGCGTTGACAGCGGGACATCCTACGAGCAGTACTTC. This encodes CSVDSGTSYEQYF.

This clonotype was recorded at least ten times. V is TRBV5-1 and J is TRBJ2-3; TRBD1 might be the D (6 bases). The germline V gene has CDR1 SGHRS and CDR2 YFSETQ. This CDR3 is 15 amino acids long. The V and J ends lost 0 bases and 2 bases respectively, with 10 bases between them. CDR3 loop: CASSLEGGYTDTQYF. The DNA of the CDR3 is TGCGCCAGCAGCTTGGAAGGGGGTTACACAGATACGCAGTATTTT.

The V call is TRBV14, the J call TRBJ2-5; D is unclear. CDR3 length: 14 residues. V lost 4 bases and J lost 7, with 16 bases in between. CDR1 is SGHDN and CDR2 is FVKESK in the germline V gene. In DNA, the CDR3 is TGTGCCAGCAGCCCAGAGGCCGGGCGGTCGACCCAGTACTTC. Translated, it gives CASSPEAGRSTQYF.

The V call is TRBV15, the J call TRBJ1-5; tentatively, D is TRBD1 (5 bases). This CDR3 region has 15 residues. CDR1 and CDR2 from the germline V gene are LNHNV and YYDKDF (reference sequence). V gave up 1 base and J gave up 0 bases, with 7 bases separating them. The CDR3 nucleotides read TGTGCCACCAGCAGAGCGGGGGGTAGCAATCAGCCCCAGCATTTT. This codes for CATSRAGGSNQPQHF.

The chain couples TRBV7-9 to TRBJ2-1, with 11 nucleotides matching TRBD2. This CDR3 is 19 amino acids long. The germline V gene has CDR1 SEHNR and CDR2 FQNEAQ (reference sequence). V lost 4 bases, J lost 1 base, and 12 bases stayed unmatched. The CDR3 is CASSSASGGTFWSYNEQFF. CDR3 nucleotide sequence: TGTGCCAGCAGCTCGGCTAGCGGGGGGACTTTTTGGTCCTACAATGAGCAGTTCTTC.

This clonotype appeared many times. The genes are TRBV29-1 and TRBJ2-5; 7 positions agree with TRBD1. Trimming removed 4 bases from V and 1 base from J; junction bases left unmatched: 6. The CDR3 contains 14 residues. Germline V CDR1 and CDR2: SQVTM, ANQGSEA. CDR3 protein: CSVGPGTAQETQYF. Here the CDR3 DNA reads TGCAGCGTTGGGCCCGGGACAGCCCAAGAGACCCAGTACTTC.

V and J are TRBV5-1 and TRBJ2-7; TRBD1 matches at 11 bases. This CDR3 comprises 16 residues. Germline V gene sequence: CDR1 SGHRS, CDR2 YFSETQ. J lost 4 bases, V lost 2 bases, and 8 bases had no gene match. Written as DNA, the CDR3 is TGCGCCAGCAGCTTTGTGAAGGGACAGGGGGTATACGAGCAGTACTTC. This sequence encodes CASSFVKGQGVYEQYF.

The chain uses TRBV10-1 and TRBJ2-7; tentatively, D is TRBD1 (6 bases). CDR3 length equals 15 residues. The germline V gene has CDR1 WNHNN and CDR2 SYGVQD (reference sequence). V was cut by 0 bases and J by 1 base, with 10 bases left in between. The DNA of the CDR3 is TGCGCCAGCAGTGAGTCGGTGACAGGTTCCTACGAGCAGTACTTC. As protein: CASSESVTGSYEQYF.

This chain connects TRBV12-3 or TRBV12-4 to TRBJ2-2; TRBD2 matches 10 bases. The CDR3 has 16 amino acids. The junction had 6 bases not matched to a gene; V was cut back by 6 bases and J by 2 bases. The CDR3 spells CASRSWTSGNTGELFF. The CDR3 DNA follows: TGTGCCAGCAGAAGCTGGACTAGCGGTAACACCGGGGAGCTGTTTTTT.

This clonotype came up a few times. The rearrangement joins TRBV29-1 to TRBJ1-2, with D possibly matching TRBD1 (5 bases). Germline assignment: CDR1 SQVTM and CDR2 ANQGSEA. V was trimmed by 2 bases and J by 7 bases, leaving 11 bases between them. This CDR3 contains 12 residues. In nucleotides, the CDR3 is TGCAGCGTTGAATCGGGGGTGGTTGGCTACACCTTC. Translating gives CSVESGVVGYTF.

This clonotype was detected a few times. The V gene is TRBV20-1, the J gene TRBJ2-7; D is unresolved. The tail of the sequence fits TRBJ2-5 better, so the J call may be wrong. The CDR3 is made up of 15 amino acids. Germline V gene lookup returns CDR1 DFQATT and CDR2 SNEGSKA (reference sequence). The CDR3 sequence: CSAQAPLRSAKTQYF. CDR3 DNA: TGCAGTGCCCAGGCCCCCCTTAGGAGTGCGAAGACCCAGTACTTC.

The chain couples TRBV7-8 to TRBJ2-7, with no clear D. The CDR3 is made up of 14 amino acids. The germline gives CDR1 SGHVS, CDR2 FQNEAQ. V was shortened by 1 base and J by 4 bases, with 11 bases between the two germline ends. CDR3 region: CASSLGNTGYEQYF. The CDR3 nucleotides read TGTGCCAGCAGCTTAGGAAACACCGGTTACGAGCAGTACTTC.

This clonotype has a handful of counts. The V call is TRBV20-1, the J call TRBJ2-3; 8 nucleotides line up with TRBD2. Trimming took 7 bases from V and 2 from J; bases not matched to a gene: 8. This CDR3 comprises 14 residues. Looked up from germline, CDR1 is DFQATT and CDR2 is SNEGSKA (reference sequence). The CDR3 region is CSVPGGTLTDTQYF. The CDR3 DNA is TGCAGTGTACCGGGGGGGACCCTCACAGATACGCAGTATTTT.

This clonotype was counted only a few times. This sequence joins TRBV29-1 and TRBJ2-1; weak D call: TRBD2 (7 bases). The CDR3 covers 13 residues. Germline V gene data show CDR1 as SQVTM and CDR2 as ANQGSEA. Trimming took off 7 bases at V and 7 bases at J, with 17 bases between the two ends. The CDR3 protein is CSASGGPGNEQFF. The CDR3 DNA is TGCAGCGCGTCCGGGGGGCCGGGGAATGAGCAGTTCTTC.

This chain links TRBV11-2 with TRBJ2-1; D is uncertain. The CDR3 has 16 residues. CDR1 is SGHAT and CDR2 is FQNNGV in the germline V gene. The V and J ends lost 2 bases and 2 bases respectively, with 13 bases between them. CDR3: CASSLTSPWAYNEQFF. The CDR3, as DNA: TGTGCCAGCAGCTTAACCTCCCCGTGGGCCTACAATGAGCAGTTCTTC.

This clonotype was seen a handful of times. CDR3 sequence reads: CASSSGTAGGGQYF. CDR3 coding DNA: TGTGCCAGCAGTTCCGGGACTGCGGGCGGTGGGCAGTACTTC. The rearrangement joins TRBV27 to TRBJ2-7; perhaps TRBD2 as D (6 bases). Germline CDR1 and CDR2: MNHEY and SMNVEV (reference sequence). This CDR3 contains 14 residues. V lost 4 bases to trimming and J lost 9 bases, with 19 bases between them.